One and the same sample provided the 12 T cell receptor beta chains below, sequenced in a study of T cell responses to AZD1222 COVID-19 vaccine. Clones were sequenced by immunoSEQ multiplex PCR, and TCRdb holds only the in-frame ones, with some missing. The table records roughly 120,000 clones, more than 80% of them present only once. The sequencing here drew on peripheral blood, taken 28 days after the second AZD1222 dose. These receptors originate from an adult who received the AZD1222 COVID-19 vaccine.

This chain joins TRBV10-3 and TRBJ1-5; 7 bases map to TRBD1. Germline trimming cut 2 bases from V and 4 bases from J; bases unmatched to any gene: 2. This CDR3 has 14 residues. Per the germline V gene, CDR1 is ENHRY and CDR2 is SYGVKD. The CDR3 nucleotides read TGTGCCATCAGTGAGGACAGGGTTAATCAGCCCCAGCATTTT. Its protein is CAISEDRVNQPQHF.

This clone was detected only a few times. The V call is TRBV9, the J call TRBJ2-1; D is perhaps TRBD1 or TRBD2 (5 bases each). This CDR3 contains 13 residues. Germline CDR1 SGDLS, CDR2 YYNGEE. Deletions cut 0 bases from V and 10 bases from J, with 11 bases between. The CDR3 DNA is TGTGCCAGCAGCGTAGGAGGGACGGGAGAGCAGTTCTTC. It translates to CASSVGGTGEQFF.

The gene calls are TRBV3-1 (or the pseudogene TRBV3-2) and TRBJ1-2, with D perhaps TRBD1 (6 bases). From germline, CDR1 is LGHDT and CDR2 YNNKEL (reference sequence). The CDR3 has 14 residues. Trimming took 0 bases from V and 7 from J, leaving 12 bases between them. CDR3 loop: CASSQDLRGGGYTF. CDR3 coding DNA: TGTGCCAGCAGCCAAGATTTAAGGGGGGGTGGCTACACCTTC.

The rearrangement uses TRBV15 and TRBJ2-2, with 10 bases aligning to TRBD2. Unmatched junction bases numbered 2, after V lost 1 base and J lost 0 bases. The CDR3 consists of 17 residues. Germline V gene lookup returns CDR1 LNHNV and CDR2 YYDKDF (reference sequence). CDR3 DNA: TGTGCCACCAGCAGAGGGACTAGCGGACCGAACACCGGGGAGCTGTTTTTT. This codes for CATSRGTSGPNTGELFF.

The J gene is TRBJ1-2, the V gene TRBV6-5; D call uncertain. Germline-derived CDR1 and CDR2 are MNHEY and SVGAGI. V was clipped by 6 bases and J by 5 bases, with 13 bases between them. The CDR3 spans 13 residues. This CDR3 reads CASRKRTAYGYTF. DNA for the CDR3: TGTGCCAGCAGGAAGAGAACAGCTTATGGCTACACCTTC.

This clone was counted once. This chain uses TRBV7-8 with TRBJ1-4; no reliable D call. There are 13 residues in the CDR3. The V end was cut by 2 bases, the J end by 10 bases, with 11 bases between. Germline V CDR1 and CDR2: SGHVS, FQNEAQ. CDR3 bases: TGTGCCAGCAGCTTATCTGGTGGTGTAAAACTGTTTTTT. Protein product: CASSLSGGVKLFF.

This chain uses TRBV4-2 with TRBJ1-3; D ambiguous. V lost 8 bases, J lost 2 bases, and 16 bases lay in between. Germline lookup yields CDR1 LGHNA and CDR2 YNFKEQ. The CDR3 has 15 amino acids. CDR3 loop: CASAPDGVAGNTIYF. In DNA, the CDR3 is TGTGCCAGCGCACCTGACGGGGTAGCTGGAAACACCATATATTTT.

V and J are TRBV28 and TRBJ2-7; D is ambiguous. CDR1 and CDR2 (germline): MDHEN, SYDVKM. V was trimmed by 2 bases and J by 4 bases, leaving 3 bases between them. CDR3 length equals 11 residues. The CDR3 region has the DNA TGTGCCAGCAGTTTAAATTACGAGCAGTACTTC. Its translation is CASSLNYEQYF.

This clone appeared a few times. The chain is built from TRBV18 and TRBJ2-2; D is unclear. This CDR3 region has 14 residues. CDR1 and CDR2 (germline): KGHSH, LQKENI. Trimming cost V 3 bases and J 0 bases, with 5 bases left between them. The CDR3 spells CASSPTANTGELFF. In nucleotides, the CDR3 is TGTGCCAGCTCACCCACAGCGAACACCGGGGAGCTGTTTTTT.

The V and J genes are TRBV6-2 or TRBV6-3 and TRBJ2-3; 7 nucleotides agree with TRBD2. The CDR3 contains 15 residues. Germline V gene lookup returns CDR1 MNHEY and CDR2 SVGEGT. V shed 5 bases, J shed 4 bases, and the junction held 9 bases outside the gene matches. In DNA form, the CDR3 reads TGTGCCAGCAGTCGAGAGACTAGCCTGGCAGATACGCAGTATTTT. This sequence encodes CASSRETSLADTQYF.

V gene TRBV29-1 combines with J gene TRBJ2-7; a weak D match, TRBD1 (5 bases). Trimming cost V 5 bases and J 1 base, with 9 bases left between them. CDR3 length: 12 residues. Germline CDR1 reads SQVTM; CDR2 reads ANQGSEA. The CDR3 DNA is TGCAGCGTTCGACAGACTTCCTACGAGCAGTACTTC. Encoded protein: CSVRQTSYEQYF.

The gene calls are TRBV9 and TRBJ2-1; TRBD2 aligns across 13 bases. V shed 4 bases, J shed 9 bases, and the junction held 13 bases outside the gene matches. The CDR3 length is 17 residues. CDR1 SGDLS and CDR2 YYNGEE come from the germline V gene. The DNA of the CDR3 is TGTGCCAGCAGCTCCACGCCAACTAGCGGGGGGGCCGGTGAGCAGTTCTTC. Protein sequence: CASSSTPTSGGAGEQFF.